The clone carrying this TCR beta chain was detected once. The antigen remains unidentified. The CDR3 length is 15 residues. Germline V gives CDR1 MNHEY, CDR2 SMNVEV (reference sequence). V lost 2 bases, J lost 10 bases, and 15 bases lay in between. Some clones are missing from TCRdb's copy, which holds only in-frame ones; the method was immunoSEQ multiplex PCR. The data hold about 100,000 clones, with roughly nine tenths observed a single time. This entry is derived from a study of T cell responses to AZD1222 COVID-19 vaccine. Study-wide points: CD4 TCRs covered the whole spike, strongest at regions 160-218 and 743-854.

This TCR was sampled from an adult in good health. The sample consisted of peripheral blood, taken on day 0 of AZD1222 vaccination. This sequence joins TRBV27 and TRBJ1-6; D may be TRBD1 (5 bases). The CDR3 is CASSLTGTPNSPLHF. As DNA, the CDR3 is TGTGCCAGCAGTTTAACGGGGACCCCAAACTCACCCCTCCACTTT.